This T cell receptor beta chain was observed in a study of blood T cell repertoires in COVID-19. In the original workflow: Amplified reference gene primers provided the basis for estimating nucleated cell counts. Sequencing used immunoSEQ multiplex PCR; TCRdb keeps in-frame clones, though not all of them. Clone size and V and J calls were adopted from that table, with D and trimming inferred from the DNA. The profile shows fewer than 90,000 clones, 70% to 90% of them singletons. The sequence came from a man aged 70-80 years with acute or convalescent COVID-19. Input material: peripheral blood.

This CDR3 reads CASSSIGQGSGTNYGYTF. The CDR3 region has the DNA TGTGCCAGCAGTTCAATCGGACAGGGATCGGGCACTAACTATGGCTACACCTTC. The rearrangement joins TRBV28 to TRBJ1-2; 8 bases line up with TRBD1. The CDR3 is 18 residues long. Per germline, CDR1 MDHEN and CDR2 SYDVKM. Trimming took 4 bases from V and 0 from J; bases not matched to a gene: 13.